The source of this T cell receptor beta chain is a study of blood T cell repertoires in COVID-19. The table lists this clone with a few counts. Some clones are missing from TCRdb's copy, which holds only in-frame ones; the method was immunoSEQ multiplex PCR. This sample has 250,000 or so clones, with 88% found just once. The sequenced sample consisted of peripheral blood. This receptor was obtained from a woman aged 25 to 39 with acute or convalescent COVID-19.

CDR3 protein: CASSAPPGEVGYTF. CDR3 bases: TGTGCCAGCAGCGCACCCCCCGGGGAGGTTGGCTACACCTTC. V gene TRBV5-4 combines with J gene TRBJ1-2; D is ambiguous. Germline CDR1 is SGHNT and CDR2 is YYREEE (reference sequence). The CDR3 has 14 residues. The V and J ends lost 4 bases and 7 bases respectively, with 17 bases between them.